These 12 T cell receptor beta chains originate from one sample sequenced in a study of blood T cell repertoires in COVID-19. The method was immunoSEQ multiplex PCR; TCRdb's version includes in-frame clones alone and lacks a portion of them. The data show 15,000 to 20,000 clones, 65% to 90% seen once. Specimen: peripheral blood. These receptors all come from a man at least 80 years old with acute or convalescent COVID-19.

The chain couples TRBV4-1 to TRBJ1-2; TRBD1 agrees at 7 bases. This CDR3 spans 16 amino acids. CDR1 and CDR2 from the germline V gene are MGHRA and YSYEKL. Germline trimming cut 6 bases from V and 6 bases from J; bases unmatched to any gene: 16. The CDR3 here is CASSLGDSRDSHGYTF. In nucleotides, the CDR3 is TGCGCCAGCAGTCTAGGAGATAGCCGGGACAGCCATGGCTACACCTTC.

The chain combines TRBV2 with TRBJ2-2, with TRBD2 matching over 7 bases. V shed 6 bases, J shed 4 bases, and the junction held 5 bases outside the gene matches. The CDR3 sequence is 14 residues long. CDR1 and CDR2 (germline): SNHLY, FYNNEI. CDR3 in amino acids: CASRAVAGTGELFF. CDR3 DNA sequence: TGTGCCAGCAGGGCGGTAGCGGGCACCGGGGAGCTGTTTTTT.

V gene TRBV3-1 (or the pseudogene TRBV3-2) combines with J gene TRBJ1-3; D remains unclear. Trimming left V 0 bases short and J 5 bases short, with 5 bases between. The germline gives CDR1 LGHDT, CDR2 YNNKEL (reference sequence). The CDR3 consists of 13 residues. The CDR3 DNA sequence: TGTGCCAGCAGCCAAGAACTTAGAAACACCATATATTTT. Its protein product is CASSQELRNTIYF.

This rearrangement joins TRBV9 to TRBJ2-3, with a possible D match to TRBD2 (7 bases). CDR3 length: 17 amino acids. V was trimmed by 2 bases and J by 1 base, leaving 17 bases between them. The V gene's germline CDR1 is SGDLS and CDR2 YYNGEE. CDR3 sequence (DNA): TGTGCCAGCAGCGTCGGGGGGCCCACAGAGGGCACAGATACGCAGTATTTT. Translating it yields CASSVGGPTEGTDTQYF.

The CDR3 here is CASSFGKTVYGYTF. Here the CDR3 DNA reads TGTGCCAGCAGCTTTGGAAAAACAGTCTATGGCTACACCTTC. The chain has TRBV7-2 and TRBJ1-2; D unresolved. Trimming pared 3 bases from V and 4 bases from J, leaving 12 bases between. The germline CDR1 and CDR2 sequences are SGHTA and FQGNSA. The CDR3 extends over 14 amino acids.

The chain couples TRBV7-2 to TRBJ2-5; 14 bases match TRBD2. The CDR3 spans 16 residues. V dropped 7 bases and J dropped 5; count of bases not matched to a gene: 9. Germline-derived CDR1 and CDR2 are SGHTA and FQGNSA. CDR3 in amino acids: CASTQTSGGVTETQYF. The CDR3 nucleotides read TGTGCCAGCACCCAGACTAGCGGGGGGGTCACGGAGACCCAGTACTTC.

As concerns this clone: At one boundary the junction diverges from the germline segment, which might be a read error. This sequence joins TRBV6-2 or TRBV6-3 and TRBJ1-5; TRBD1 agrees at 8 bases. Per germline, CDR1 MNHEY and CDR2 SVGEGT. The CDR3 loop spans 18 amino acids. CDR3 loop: CASSHSPGQGLGNQPQHF. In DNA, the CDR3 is TGTGCCAGCAGTCACTCCCCCGGACAGGGTTTGGGCAATCAGCCCCAGCATTTT.

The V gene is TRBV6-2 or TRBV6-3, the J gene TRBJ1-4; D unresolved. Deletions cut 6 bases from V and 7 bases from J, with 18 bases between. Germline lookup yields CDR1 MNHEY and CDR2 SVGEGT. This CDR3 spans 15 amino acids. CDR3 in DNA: TGTGCCAGCAGCCCCGGAGAGGCCCTAGCTGAAAAACTGTTTTTT. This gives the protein CASSPGEALAEKLFF.

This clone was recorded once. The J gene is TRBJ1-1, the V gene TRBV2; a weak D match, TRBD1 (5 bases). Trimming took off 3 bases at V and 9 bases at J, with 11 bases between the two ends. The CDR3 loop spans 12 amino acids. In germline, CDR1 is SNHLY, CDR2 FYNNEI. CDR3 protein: CASSEYRFQAFF. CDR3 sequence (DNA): TGTGCCAGCAGTGAGTACAGGTTTCAAGCTTTCTTT. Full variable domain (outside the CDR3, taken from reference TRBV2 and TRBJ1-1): EPEVTQTPSHQVTQMGQEVILRCVPISNHLYFYWYRQILGQKVEFLVSFYNNEISEKSEIFDDQFSVERPDGSNFTLKIRSTKLEDSAMYFCASSEYRFQAFFGQGTRLTVV.

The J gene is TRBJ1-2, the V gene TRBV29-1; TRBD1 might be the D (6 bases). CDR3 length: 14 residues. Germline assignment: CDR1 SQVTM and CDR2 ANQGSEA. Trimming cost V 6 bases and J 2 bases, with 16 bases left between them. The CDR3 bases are TGCAGCGTCCCAGTAAATACAGGGAACTATGGCTACACCTTC. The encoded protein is CSVPVNTGNYGYTF.

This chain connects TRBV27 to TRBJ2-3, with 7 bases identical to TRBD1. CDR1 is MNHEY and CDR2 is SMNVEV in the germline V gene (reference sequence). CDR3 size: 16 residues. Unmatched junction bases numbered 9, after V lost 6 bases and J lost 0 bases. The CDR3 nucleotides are TGTGCCAGCAGCGCCACAGGGGTGACTAGCACAGATACGCAGTATTTT. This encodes CASSATGVTSTDTQYF.

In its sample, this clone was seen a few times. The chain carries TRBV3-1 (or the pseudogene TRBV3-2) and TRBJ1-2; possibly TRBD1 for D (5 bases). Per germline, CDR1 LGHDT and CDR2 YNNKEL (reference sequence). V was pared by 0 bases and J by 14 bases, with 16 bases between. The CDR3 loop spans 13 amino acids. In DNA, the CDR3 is TGTGCCAGCAGCCAAGAAGGGGCGCTGGGGACTACCTTC. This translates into CASSQEGALGTTF.